These T cell receptor beta chains were read from a single sample in a study of T cells in Graves' hyperthyroidism and ophthalmopathy. Via MiXCR, TCRdb re-called the multiplex PCR reads, giving one row per CDR3 protein. The table includes hundreds of thousands of distinct CDR3 sequences, 40% to 55% detected once. Sequenced material: peripheral blood or thyroid tissue (not recorded which). The source is an adult man with Graves' disease, either hyperthyroidism or ophthalmopathy (not recorded which). The CDR3 runs from the conserved cysteine through the conserved F or W. D genes are given only for firm matches. Size is stated for part of the rows, as once, few or many counts, or as a class when the clone is expanded.

clone size: NA
J gene: TRBJ1-5
D gene: TRBD1
V gene: TRBV19
CDR3 DNA: TGTGCCAGTAGTATAGAAGGGGACAGGTTCAATCAGCCCCAGCATTTT
CDR3 protein: CASSIEGDRFNQPQHF

clone size: NA
J gene: TRBJ1-1
D gene: NA
V gene: TRBV27
CDR3 DNA: TGTGCCAGCAGTCTAACAGGGCAGTCTGAAGCTTTCTTT
CDR3 protein: CASSLTGQSEAFF

clone size: NA
J gene: TRBJ2-5
D gene: NA
V gene: TRBV6-5
CDR3 DNA: TGTGCCATCAGTTACTCCCTCCGGGAGACCCAGTACTTC
CDR3 protein: CAISYSLRETQYF

clone size: few
J gene: TRBJ1-4
D gene: NA
V gene: TRBV7-9
CDR3 DNA: TGTGCCAGTAGCTTAGCCCCTGGGGGCGAAAAACTGTTTTTT
CDR3 protein: CASSLAPGGEKLFF

clone size: few
J gene: TRBJ1-2
D gene: NA
V gene: TRBV12-3/TRBV12-4
CDR3 DNA: TGTGCCAGCAGTCTCAGGGGATCGCGTGGCTACACCTTC
CDR3 protein: CASSLRGSRGYTF

clone size: NA
J gene: TRBJ2-7
D gene: TRBD1
V gene: TRBV7-2
CDR3 DNA: TGTGCCAGCAGCTTAGCTCTCCCTGGACAGGGCTACGAGCAGTACTTC
CDR3 protein: CASSLALPGQGYEQYF

clone size: NA
J gene: TRBJ2-7
D gene: TRBD2
V gene: TRBV24-1
CDR3 DNA: TGTGCCAGCCATCCCCGGGGGGGGGTCTACGAGCAGTACTTC
CDR3 protein: CASHPRGGVYEQYF

clone size: many
J gene: TRBJ1-6
D gene: NA
V gene: TRBV5-1
CDR3 DNA: TGCGCCAGCAGCTTGGCTCCGGGGGATAATTCACCCCTCCACTTT
CDR3 protein: CASSLAPGDNSPLHF

clone size: few
J gene: TRBJ1-1
D gene: NA
V gene: TRBV2
CDR3 DNA: TGTGCCAGCAGTCCCTTGCCAGGGGTGGCCGAAGCTTTCTTT
CDR3 protein: CASSPLPGVAEAFF

clone size: NA
J gene: TRBJ2-6
D gene: TRBD2
V gene: TRBV12-3/TRBV12-4
CDR3 DNA: TGTGCCAGCAGGGGCTTACTAGCGGGGACCTCTGGGGCCAACGTCCTGACTTTC
CDR3 protein: CASRGLLAGTSGANVLTF

clone size: NA
J gene: TRBJ1-2
D gene: TRBD1
V gene: TRBV10-3
CDR3 DNA: TGTGCCATCGGCAGGGACAGGGAGGACTATGGCTACACCTTC
CDR3 protein: CAIGRDREDYGYTF

clone size: NA
J gene: TRBJ1-4
D gene: TRBD1
V gene: TRBV15
CDR3 DNA: TGTGCCACCAGCAGAGAAAGAACAGGGGCAACTAATGAAAAACCGTTTTTT
CDR3 protein: CATSRERTGATNEKPFF

clone size: NA
J gene: TRBJ2-5
D gene: TRBD2
V gene: TRBV25-1
CDR3 DNA: TGTGCCAGCGGTGAAATAGAGCGGGGGACCCCAGTCCAAGAGACCCAGTACTTC
CDR3 protein: CASGEIERGTPVQETQYF

clone size: NA
J gene: TRBJ1-1
D gene: NA
V gene: TRBV6-1
CDR3 DNA: TGTGCCAGCAGTGAGGTGAGGGGGGACACTGAAGCTTTCTTT
CDR3 protein: CASSEVRGDTEAFF

clone size: NA
J gene: TRBJ1-2
D gene: NA
V gene: TRBV12-3/TRBV12-4
CDR3 DNA: TGTGCCAGCAGCTCCAGGGGATTGAGTCGAGGCTACACCTTC
CDR3 protein: CASSSRGLSRGYTF

clone size: few
J gene: TRBJ2-2
D gene: NA
V gene: TRBV29-1
CDR3 DNA: TGCAGCGTTGTTTTTACCTGGGTGGGCGCCGGGGAGCTGTTTTTT
CDR3 protein: CSVVFTWVGAGELFF

clone size: NA
J gene: TRBJ2-7
D gene: NA
V gene: TRBV5-1
CDR3 DNA: TGCGCCAGCAGCTTCGAGACGTACTTC
CDR3 protein: CASSFETYF

clone size: NA
J gene: TRBJ1-3
D gene: TRBD1
V gene: TRBV6-1
CDR3 DNA: TGTGCCAGCAGGCCCCGGCGGACAGGGGTAAACACCATATATTTT
CDR3 protein: CASRPRRTGVNTIYF

clone size: many
J gene: TRBJ1-6
D gene: NA
V gene: TRBV10-3
CDR3 DNA: TGTGCCATCAGTGAGTCACCGAGGAGCTCCTATAATTCACCCCTCCACTTT
CDR3 protein: CAISESPRSSYNSPLHF

clone size: many
J gene: TRBJ1-3
D gene: NA
V gene: TRBV15
CDR3 DNA: TGTGCCACCAGCAGACTGCCTTACAGGGTTGGAAACACCATATATTTT
CDR3 protein: CATSRLPYRVGNTIYF

clone size: NA
J gene: TRBJ2-7
D gene: NA
V gene: TRBV11-2
CDR3 DNA: TGTGCCAGCAGCCCAAGGACAGTGTCCTACGAGCAGTACTTC
CDR3 protein: CASSPRTVSYEQYF

clone size: NA
J gene: TRBJ1-5
D gene: NA
V gene: TRBV5-1
CDR3 DNA: TGCGCCAGCAGCTTGGAGGAAGACAGGCCGCCCGTTTATAGCAATCAGCCCCAGCATTTT
CDR3 protein: CASSLEEDRPPVYSNQPQHF

clone size: NA
J gene: TRBJ1-5
D gene: TRBD1
V gene: TRBV6-4
CDR3 DNA: TGTGCCAGCAGTGACCGGGACAGGGACGGGGATCAGCATTTT
CDR3 protein: CASSDRDRDGDQHF

clone size: once
J gene: TRBJ2-7
D gene: NA
V gene: TRBV7-9
CDR3 DNA: TGTGCCAGCAGCCAAGATCGAACCAGCGGAGCGACCTACGAGCAGTACTTC
CDR3 protein: CASSQDRTSGATYEQYF

clone size: NA
J gene: TRBJ1-6
D gene: TRBD1
V gene: TRBV6-1
CDR3 DNA: TGTGCCAGCAGTTCAATGACAGGGAGGTCTAATTCACCCCTCCACTTT
CDR3 protein: CASSSMTGRSNSPLHF

clone size: NA
J gene: TRBJ2-2
D gene: TRBD2
V gene: TRBV10-1
CDR3 DNA: TGCGCCAGCAGTGAGGACGGGAGCGGGGCCGGGGAGCTGTTTTTT
CDR3 protein: CASSEDGSGAGELFF

clone size: few
J gene: TRBJ2-7
D gene: NA
V gene: TRBV20-1
CDR3 DNA: TGCAGTGCTATTCCCCTAGACCTCTACGAGCAGTACTTC
CDR3 protein: CSAIPLDLYEQYF

clone size: NA
J gene: TRBJ1-2
D gene: NA
V gene: TRBV2
CDR3 DNA: TGTGCCAGCAGTGGGGGCGTCGGTGATGGCTACACCTTC
CDR3 protein: CASSGGVGDGYTF

clone size: many
J gene: TRBJ1-2
D gene: NA
V gene: TRBV29-1
CDR3 DNA: TGCAGCGTTGGCGGTTTCTATGGCTACACCTTC
CDR3 protein: CSVGGFYGYTF

clone size: NA
J gene: TRBJ2-6
D gene: NA
V gene: TRBV10-2
CDR3 DNA: TGCGCCAGCAGGTCTTACCGCGCCGGGGCCAACGTCCTGACTTTC
CDR3 protein: CASRSYRAGANVLTF

clone size: NA
J gene: TRBJ2-7
D gene: NA
V gene: TRBV7-2
CDR3 DNA: TGTGCCAGCAGCTTAGATATCGCCTTTAGGGAGAAGTACTTC
CDR3 protein: CASSLDIAFREKYF

clone size: many
J gene: TRBJ2-7
D gene: NA
V gene: TRBV29-1
CDR3 DNA: TGCAGCGTTGAAGGCCGATTGGAGGGCGAGCAGTACTTC
CDR3 protein: CSVEGRLEGEQYF

clone size: few
J gene: TRBJ1-4
D gene: NA
V gene: TRBV7-8
CDR3 DNA: TGTGCCAGCAGCCAAGATGTTGGGGTACTAAAACTGTTTTTT
CDR3 protein: CASSQDVGVLKLFF

clone size: many
J gene: TRBJ1-4
D gene: NA
V gene: TRBV29-1
CDR3 DNA: TGCAGCGTTGAAGATCTTGCGTTTTTGAGGGTATCAACTAATGAAAAACTGTTTTTT
CDR3 protein: CSVEDLAFLRVSTNEKLFF

clone size: many
J gene: TRBJ1-4
D gene: NA
V gene: TRBV2
CDR3 DNA: TGTGCCAGCGGGAGCGATTCGGGTGAAAAACTGTTTTTT
CDR3 protein: CASGSDSGEKLFF

clone size: NA
J gene: TRBJ1-2
D gene: NA
V gene: TRBV4-2
CDR3 DNA: TGTGCCTGGGGGGGGTGGAACTATGGCTACACCTTC
CDR3 protein: CAWGGWNYGYTF

clone size: NA
J gene: TRBJ1-2
D gene: NA
V gene: TRBV7-3
CDR3 DNA: TGTGCCAGCAGCCACCGACAGACAACGACAGGCCCCTATGGCTACACCTTC
CDR3 protein: CASSHRQTTTGPYGYTF

clone size: once
J gene: TRBJ1-1
D gene: NA
V gene: TRBV2
CDR3 DNA: TGTGCCAGCACTCAAAGTGGATTTCAGAACACTGAAGCTTTCTTT
CDR3 protein: CASTQSGFQNTEAFF

clone size: many
J gene: TRBJ2-2
D gene: TRBD1
V gene: TRBV7-3
CDR3 DNA: TGTGCCAGCAGCGGCAGGACAGGGGTCGGGGAGCTGTTTTTT
CDR3 protein: CASSGRTGVGELFF

clone size: NA
J gene: TRBJ2-7
D gene: NA
V gene: TRBV7-9
CDR3 DNA: TGTGCCAGCAGCCCCACCGACAGTTTGTTGGCTGAGCAGTACTTC
CDR3 protein: CASSPTDSLLAEQYF

clone size: many
J gene: TRBJ1-4
D gene: NA
V gene: TRBV15
CDR3 DNA: TGTGCCACCAAAGAGGGGGATCAGGGAGGTTCATCAACTAATGAAAAACTGTTTTTT
CDR3 protein: CATKEGDQGGSSTNEKLFF

clone size: NA
J gene: TRBJ2-2
D gene: TRBD1
V gene: TRBV19
CDR3 DNA: TGTGCCAGTAGTATTCGACAGGGGAGAGCCGGGGAGCTGTTTTTT
CDR3 protein: CASSIRQGRAGELFF

clone size: many
J gene: TRBJ2-7
D gene: NA
V gene: TRBV15
CDR3 DNA: TGTGCCACCAGCTTTCACGGGATCCGCAAGCAGTACTTC
CDR3 protein: CATSFHGIRKQYF

clone size: many
J gene: TRBJ1-5
D gene: NA
V gene: TRBV2
CDR3 DNA: TGTGCCAGCAGGGATCGGTTGGGAAGCAATCAGCCCCAGCATTTT
CDR3 protein: CASRDRLGSNQPQHF

clone size: few
J gene: TRBJ1-6
D gene: NA
V gene: TRBV12-3/TRBV12-4
CDR3 DNA: TGTGCCAGCAGTTTATGGGGTTCAGGTTCACCCCTCCACTTT
CDR3 protein: CASSLWGSGSPLHF

clone size: few
J gene: TRBJ2-2
D gene: NA
V gene: TRBV9
CDR3 DNA: TGTGCCAGCAGCGTAGGGCTGAGGGGGACTGACACCGGGGAGCTGTTTTTT
CDR3 protein: CASSVGLRGTDTGELFF

clone size: NA
J gene: TRBJ1-6
D gene: NA
V gene: TRBV7-6
CDR3 DNA: TGTGCCAGCAGCTTAGAACAGAATTCACCCCTCCACTTT
CDR3 protein: CASSLEQNSPLHF

clone size: NA
J gene: TRBJ2-5
D gene: NA
V gene: TRBV12-3/TRBV12-4
CDR3 DNA: TGTGCCAGCAATCCACTTCGGGTCAACCAAGAGACCCAGTACTTC
CDR3 protein: CASNPLRVNQETQYF

clone size: many
J gene: TRBJ1-1
D gene: NA
V gene: TRBV7-9
CDR3 DNA: TGTGCCAGCAGCCCTGGGGGGGGAGCTTTCTTT
CDR3 protein: CASSPGGGAFF

clone size: few
J gene: TRBJ1-6
D gene: TRBD1
V gene: TRBV7-2
CDR3 DNA: TGTGCCAGCAGGGGGACAGGATCTTCACCCCTCCACTTT
CDR3 protein: CASRGTGSSPLHF

clone size: few
J gene: TRBJ1-5
D gene: TRBD1
V gene: TRBV19
CDR3 DNA: TGTGCCAGTAGTACCCCCGACAGGGGATCAAATCAGCCCCAGCATTTT
CDR3 protein: CASSTPDRGSNQPQHF

clone size: NA
J gene: TRBJ2-2
D gene: TRBD1
V gene: TRBV2
CDR3 DNA: TGTGCCAGCAGGATGCAGGGGGCTAACACCGGGGAGCTGTTTTTT
CDR3 protein: CASRMQGANTGELFF

clone size: NA
J gene: TRBJ2-7
D gene: NA
V gene: TRBV12-3/TRBV12-4
CDR3 DNA: TGTGCCAGCAGTTTATACGGGACATCCTACGAGCAGTACTTC
CDR3 protein: CASSLYGTSYEQYF

clone size: NA
J gene: TRBJ2-7
D gene: TRBD1
V gene: TRBV19
CDR3 DNA: TGTGCCAGCAGTGAAGCGGGACAGGGGGTCTACGAGCAGTACTTC
CDR3 protein: CASSEAGQGVYEQYF

clone size: NA
J gene: TRBJ1-2
D gene: NA
V gene: TRBV7-2
CDR3 DNA: TGTGCCAGCAGCCCAGGCGGGACGGTTCTCAATGGCTACACCTTC
CDR3 protein: CASSPGGTVLNGYTF

clone size: NA
J gene: TRBJ1-6
D gene: NA
V gene: TRBV7-3
CDR3 DNA: TGTGCCAGCAGCTTGTCGGGGTTCGATTCACCCCTCCACTTT
CDR3 protein: CASSLSGFDSPLHF

clone size: many
J gene: TRBJ1-3
D gene: NA
V gene: TRBV2
CDR3 DNA: TGTGCCAGCAGTGAAGGTTTCTCTGGAAACACCATATATTTT
CDR3 protein: CASSEGFSGNTIYF

clone size: NA
J gene: TRBJ1-1
D gene: TRBD1
V gene: TRBV12-3/TRBV12-4
CDR3 DNA: TGTGCCAGCAGTATATCCGACAGGGAGGGACCTGAAGCTTTCTTT
CDR3 protein: CASSISDREGPEAFF

clone size: NA
J gene: TRBJ1-5
D gene: NA
V gene: TRBV15
CDR3 DNA: TGTGCCACCAGCAGACCCCAGTATAGCAATCAGCCCCAGCATTTT
CDR3 protein: CATSRPQYSNQPQHF